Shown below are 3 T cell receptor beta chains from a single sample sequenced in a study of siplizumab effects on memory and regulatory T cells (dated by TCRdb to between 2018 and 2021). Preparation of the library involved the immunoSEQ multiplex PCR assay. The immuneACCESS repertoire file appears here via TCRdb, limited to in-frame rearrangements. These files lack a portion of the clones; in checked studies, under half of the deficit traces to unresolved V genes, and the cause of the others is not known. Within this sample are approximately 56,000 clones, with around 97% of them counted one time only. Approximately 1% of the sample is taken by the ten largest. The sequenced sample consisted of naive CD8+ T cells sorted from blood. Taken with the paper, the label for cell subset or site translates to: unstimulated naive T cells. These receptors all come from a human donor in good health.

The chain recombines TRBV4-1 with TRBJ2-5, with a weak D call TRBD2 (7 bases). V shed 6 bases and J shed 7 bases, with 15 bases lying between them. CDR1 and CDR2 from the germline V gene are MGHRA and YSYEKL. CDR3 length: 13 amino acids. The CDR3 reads CASRARGEGTQYF. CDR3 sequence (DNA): TGCGCCAGCAGAGCGAGGGGGGAGGGGACCCAGTACTTC.

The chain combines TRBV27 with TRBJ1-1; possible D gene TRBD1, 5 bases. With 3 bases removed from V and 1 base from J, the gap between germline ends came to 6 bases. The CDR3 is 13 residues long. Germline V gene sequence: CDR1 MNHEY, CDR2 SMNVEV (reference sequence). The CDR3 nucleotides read TGTGCCAGCAGTTTTGGGGGGAACACTGAAGCTTTCTTT. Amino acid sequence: CASSFGGNTEAFF.

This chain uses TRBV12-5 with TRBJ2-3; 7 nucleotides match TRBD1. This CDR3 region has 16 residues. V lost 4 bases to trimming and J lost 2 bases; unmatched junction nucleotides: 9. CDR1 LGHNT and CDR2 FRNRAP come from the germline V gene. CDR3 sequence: CASGWAQGEFTDTQYF. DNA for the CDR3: TGTGCTAGTGGTTGGGCTCAGGGGGAATTCACAGATACGCAGTATTTT.